A selection of T cell receptor beta chains follows, all from one sample in a study of T cell changes during pregnancy in multiple sclerosis. Clones were sequenced by immunoSEQ multiplex PCR, and TCRdb holds only the in-frame ones, with some missing. Of tens of thousands of clones in the sample, around 92% are singletons; the top ten hold roughly 2.1%. Sequenced material: peripheral blood, taken in the third trimester of pregnancy. These receptors were obtained from a female donor in good health, enrolled as a control in a pregnancy study. CDR3s include the opening cysteine and the closing phenylalanine or tryptophan. A D gene is named only where the DNA matches it firmly. Part of the rows lack a size; the others show once, few, many or a class for expanded clones.

D gene	V gene	J gene	clone size	CDR3 protein	CDR3 DNA
.	TRBV30	TRBJ2-3	.	CAWKFWRGGGTDTQYF	TGTGCCTGGAAGTTTTGGAGGGGTGGTGGCACAGATACGCAGTATTTT
.	TRBV30	TRBJ2-5	.	CAWRAGRGAQYF	TGTGCCTGGAGGGCGGGACGTGGGGCCCAGTACTTC
.	TRBV5-1	TRBJ2-3	.	CASSLYRSTDTQYF	TGCGCCAGCAGCTTGTATCGGAGCACAGATACGCAGTATTTT
.	TRBV7-2	TRBJ2-7	.	CASSPKTRGTPYEQYF	TGTGCCAGCAGCCCAAAGACTAGAGGGACTCCCTACGAGCAGTACTTC
.	TRBV19	TRBJ1-2	.	CASSIYFWGRGKKRNYGYTF	TGTGCCAGTAGTATTTATTTTTGGGGACGGGGGAAGAAAAGGAACTATGGCTACACCTTC
TRBD2	TRBV5-6	TRBJ2-3	.	CASSYELRGITDTQYF	TGTGCCAGCAGCTACGAACTGCGGGGGATCACAGATACGCAGTATTTT
.	TRBV7-8	TRBJ2-3	.	CASTPSGATSRDTQYF	TGTGCCAGCACCCCGAGTGGGGCTACATCAAGAGATACGCAGTATTTT
TRBD1	TRBV4-3	TRBJ2-6	.	CASSQEGATGALGANVLTF	TGCGCCAGCAGCCAAGAGGGAGCGACAGGGGCGCTTGGGGCCAACGTCCTGACTTTC
TRBD2	TRBV5-5	TRBJ2-7	.	CASSFGGSLSYEQYF	TGTGCCAGCAGCTTCGGCGGGAGCTTGTCCTACGAGCAGTACTTC
.	TRBV9	TRBJ2-3	once	CASSPPGRSDTQYF	TGTGCCAGCAGCCCCCCTGGTCGGTCAGATACGCAGTATTTT
.	TRBV15	TRBJ2-1	.	CATSSYGGSYNEQFF	TGTGCCACCAGCAGTTACGGGGGCTCCTACAATGAGCAGTTCTTC
.	TRBV11-2	TRBJ2-7	few	CASSSGATVTSLYEQYF	TGTGCCAGCAGCTCGGGTGCAACAGTTACTAGCCTTTACGAGCAGTACTTC
.	TRBV6-1	TRBJ2-7	few	CASSGSDWGYEQYF	TGTGCCAGCAGTGGTTCGGACTGGGGCTACGAGCAGTACTTC
.	TRBV5-1	TRBJ1-1	.	CASSLYRNTEAFF	TGCGCCAGCAGCTTGTACAGAAACACTGAAGCTTTCTTT
.	TRBV6-6	TRBJ2-1	.	CASTPTGNEQFF	TGTGCCAGCACCCCGACGGGGAATGAGCAGTTCTTC
TRBD2	TRBV4-3	TRBJ2-3	.	CASSQEVSAGGRTDTQYF	TGCGCCAGCAGCCAAGAAGTGTCGGCGGGAGGAAGAACAGATACGCAGTATTTT
.	TRBV7-2	TRBJ2-5	.	CASSLHGAGQRLAGETQYF	TGTGCCAGCAGCTTACACGGGGCGGGACAAAGACTAGCTGGGGAGACCCAGTACTTC
.	TRBV2	TRBJ2-5	.	CASSEWARSETQYF	TGTGCCAGCAGTGAGTGGGCTCGGTCGGAGACCCAGTACTTC
.	TRBV9	TRBJ2-1	.	CASSVEQEQFF	TGTGCCAGCAGCGTGGAACAGGAGCAGTTCTTC
TRBD2	TRBV7-6	TRBJ2-1	once	CASSLSGTSGSMSEQFF	TGTGCCAGCAGCTTATCGGGGACTAGCGGGAGTATGAGTGAGCAGTTCTTC
.	TRBV7-9	TRBJ2-1	.	CASSPTAPSYNEQFF	TGTGCCAGCAGCCCAACAGCTCCCTCCTACAATGAGCAGTTCTTC
.	TRBV18	TRBJ1-5	.	CASSPTDSNQPQHF	TGTGCCAGCTCGCCCACAGATAGCAATCAGCCCCAGCATTTT
.	TRBV27	TRBJ1-2	.	CASSLRARGYGYTF	TGTGCCAGCAGTTTGAGGGCGCGGGGCTATGGCTACACCTTC
TRBD1	TRBV5-1	TRBJ2-6	.	CASSLTGETNVLTF	TGCGCCAGCAGCTTGACAGGGGAGACCAACGTCCTGACTTTC
.	TRBV7-9	TRBJ2-1	.	CASSFGSSTYQNEQFF	TGTGCCAGCAGCTTTGGTTCCTCCACTTATCAAAATGAGCAGTTCTTC
TRBD2	TRBV11-1	TRBJ2-7	.	CASSRLAGGMTGSYEQYF	TGTGCCAGCAGCAGACTAGCGGGGGGCATGACAGGCTCCTACGAGCAGTACTTC
.	TRBV19	TRBJ1-4	.	CASSRTALNEKLFF	TGTGCCAGTAGTAGGACAGCCCTTAATGAAAAACTGTTTTTT
TRBD1	TRBV19	TRBJ1-4	.	CASSRQGASEKLFF	TGTGCCAGTAGTAGACAGGGGGCTAGTGAAAAACTGTTTTTT
TRBD1	TRBV7-2	TRBJ2-2	once	CASSHPGTGIGTGELFF	TGTGCCAGCAGCCATCCCGGGACAGGGATCGGGACCGGGGAGCTGTTTTTT
.	TRBV11-2	TRBJ1-1	.	CASSLSGVNTEAFF	TGTGCCAGCAGCTTATCGGGAGTAAACACTGAAGCTTTCTTT
.	TRBV13	TRBJ1-1	.	CASSPPGEGGTEAFF	TGTGCCAGCAGCCCCCCCGGGGAGGGTGGGACTGAAGCTTTCTTT
.	TRBV4-2	TRBJ2-6	.	CASSQKLEAGTGANVLTF	TGTGCCAGCAGCCAAAAGCTGGAGGCCGGTACGGGGGCCAACGTCCTGACTTTC
.	TRBV5-4	TRBJ2-3	.	CASTFYRGGEADTQYF	TGTGCCAGCACGTTTTATAGGGGGGGGGAGGCAGATACGCAGTATTTT
TRBD1	TRBV6-1	TRBJ1-5	.	CASSQDRVGQPQHF	TGTGCCAGCAGCCAAGACAGGGTGGGTCAGCCCCAGCATTTT
.	TRBV6-5	TRBJ2-3	.	CASSYSAGDRTDTQYF	TGTGCCAGCAGTTACTCGGCGGGCGACCGGACAGATACGCAGTATTTT